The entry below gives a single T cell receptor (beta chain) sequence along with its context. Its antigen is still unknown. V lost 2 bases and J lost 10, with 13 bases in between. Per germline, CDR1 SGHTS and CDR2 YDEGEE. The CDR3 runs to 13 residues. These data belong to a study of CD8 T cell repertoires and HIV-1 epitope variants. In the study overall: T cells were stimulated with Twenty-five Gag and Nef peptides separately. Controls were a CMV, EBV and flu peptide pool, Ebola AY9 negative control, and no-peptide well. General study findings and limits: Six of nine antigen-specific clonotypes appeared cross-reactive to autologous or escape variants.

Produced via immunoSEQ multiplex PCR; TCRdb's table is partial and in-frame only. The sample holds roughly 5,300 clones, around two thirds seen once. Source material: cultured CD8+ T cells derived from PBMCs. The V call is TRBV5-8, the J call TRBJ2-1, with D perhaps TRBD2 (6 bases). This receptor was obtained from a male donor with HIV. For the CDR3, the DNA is TGTGCCAGCAGCTTAGCGGGTCCCGGGGAGCAGTTCTTC. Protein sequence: CASSLAGPGEQFF.